A selection of T cell receptor beta chains follows, all from one sample in a study of T-cell memory formation after mild COVID-19. TCRdb processed the 5' RACE reads anew with MiXCR; each CDR3 protein has one entry. This table holds approximately 350,000 distinct CDR3 sequences, approximately 15% found once. Sequences were obtained from PBMCs or a T cell subset sorted from them (not recorded which). These receptor sequences come from a man between 18 and 35 years old who had mild COVID-19 (a few samples of this study predate the infection). Cell type and time point are not known. The CDR3 runs from the conserved cysteine through the conserved F or W. The order of the fields is J gene, V gene, D gene, clone size, CDR3 DNA, CDR3 protein. A D gene is named only where the DNA matches it firmly. Clone size is shown for a subset of rows, as once, few, many or a class of expanded clone.

J gene: TRBJ2-3
V gene: TRBV6-2/TRBV6-3
D gene: -
clone size: few
CDR3 DNA: TGTGCCAGCAGTGGGCGTCCCGGGAGAAGCACAGATACGCAGTATTTT
CDR3 protein: CASSGRPGRSTDTQYF

J gene: TRBJ1-2
V gene: TRBV6-5
D gene: -
clone size: many
CDR3 DNA: TGTGCCAGCAGTTCGTGGGGGGCGGATGGCTACACCTTC
CDR3 protein: CASSSWGADGYTF

J gene: TRBJ2-3
V gene: TRBV19
D gene: -
clone size: many
CDR3 DNA: TGTGCCAGTAGTAAGGGCCGCTCCCAGGGGGGGATCACAGATACGCAGTATTTT
CDR3 protein: CASSKGRSQGGITDTQYF

J gene: TRBJ2-3
V gene: TRBV4-1
D gene: TRBD1
clone size: -
CDR3 DNA: TGCGCCAGCAGCCAAACGCCGGGACAGCGAGCAGATACGCAGTATTTT
CDR3 protein: CASSQTPGQRADTQYF

J gene: TRBJ1-1
V gene: TRBV7-9
D gene: -
clone size: many
CDR3 DNA: TGTGCCAGCAGCTTATTGGGGGGCACTGAAGCTTTCTTT
CDR3 protein: CASSLLGGTEAFF

J gene: TRBJ1-2
V gene: TRBV20-1
D gene: TRBD1
clone size: few
CDR3 DNA: TGCAGTGCTAAAGAACAGGGGGTATCCGGGCGCTACACCTTC
CDR3 protein: CSAKEQGVSGRYTF

J gene: TRBJ1-1
V gene: TRBV5-1
D gene: -
clone size: many
CDR3 DNA: TGCGCCAGCAGCTTACATCGGGGGAACACTGAAGCTTTCTTT
CDR3 protein: CASSLHRGNTEAFF

J gene: TRBJ1-2
V gene: TRBV12-3/TRBV12-4
D gene: -
clone size: few
CDR3 DNA: TGTGCCAGCACCTGGGGGGGAAGCGGCTACACCTTC
CDR3 protein: CASTWGGSGYTF

J gene: TRBJ2-2
V gene: TRBV7-8
D gene: -
clone size: -
CDR3 DNA: TGTGCCAGCAGCCGCGGGGAGGGGGTAGCCGGGGAGCTGTTTTTT
CDR3 protein: CASSRGEGVAGELFF

J gene: TRBJ2-5
V gene: TRBV6-2/TRBV6-3
D gene: -
clone size: few
CDR3 DNA: TGTGCCAGCAGTCTGGGATTTCGAGAGACCCAGTACTTC
CDR3 protein: CASSLGFRETQYF

J gene: TRBJ2-1
V gene: TRBV4-1
D gene: TRBD2
clone size: many
CDR3 DNA: TGCGCCAGCAGCCAAGCTAGCGGGGGGAAGGGTGGTGAGCAGTTCTTC
CDR3 protein: CASSQASGGKGGEQFF

J gene: TRBJ2-2
V gene: TRBV29-1
D gene: -
clone size: few
CDR3 DNA: TGCAGCGTGAAGGAGGCCGGGGAGCTGTTTTTT
CDR3 protein: CSVKEAGELFF

J gene: TRBJ2-1
V gene: TRBV5-1
D gene: -
clone size: few
CDR3 DNA: TGCGCCAGCCGTCCCCCCAGCTCCTACAATGAGCAGTTCTTC
CDR3 protein: CASRPPSSYNEQFF

J gene: TRBJ2-7
V gene: TRBV4-2
D gene: TRBD1
clone size: -
CDR3 DNA: TGTGCCAGCAGCCAAGAAGCGAGACAGGGGGCAAAGTACTTC
CDR3 protein: CASSQEARQGAKYF

J gene: TRBJ1-1
V gene: TRBV12-3/TRBV12-4
D gene: -
clone size: many
CDR3 DNA: TGTGCCAGCAGTTTAATGGGGACCACCTCCGCTGGGACTGAAGCTTTCTTT
CDR3 protein: CASSLMGTTSAGTEAFF

J gene: TRBJ1-4
V gene: TRBV4-3
D gene: -
clone size: -
CDR3 DNA: TGCGCCAGCAGCCAAGAAGGGACCGGGCCAACTGCAACTAATGAAAAACTGTTTTTT
CDR3 protein: CASSQEGTGPTATNEKLFF

J gene: TRBJ2-1
V gene: TRBV10-3
D gene: TRBD2
clone size: -
CDR3 DNA: TGTGCCATCAGTGTTAGCGGGGACGGGCGTGAGCAGTTCTTC
CDR3 protein: CAISVSGDGREQFF

J gene: TRBJ1-2
V gene: TRBV4-1
D gene: -
clone size: -
CDR3 DNA: TGCGCCAGCAGCCAGCCCAGAAGTTCATGGGGCTACACCTTC
CDR3 protein: CASSQPRSSWGYTF

J gene: TRBJ1-1
V gene: TRBV20-1
D gene: TRBD1
clone size: few
CDR3 DNA: TGCAGTGCTAGAGGGCTAGGACAGGGGGCTAACATGAACACTGAAGCTTTCTTT
CDR3 protein: CSARGLGQGANMNTEAFF

J gene: TRBJ2-1
V gene: TRBV5-1
D gene: TRBD1
clone size: -
CDR3 DNA: TGCGCCAGCAGCTTGGCGGGGGGACAGGGGCTCAACTACAATGAGCAGTTCTTC
CDR3 protein: CASSLAGGQGLNYNEQFF

J gene: TRBJ2-3
V gene: TRBV7-2
D gene: -
clone size: -
CDR3 DNA: TGTGCCAGCAGCTTAGAAGCCCCAGATACGCAGTATTTT
CDR3 protein: CASSLEAPDTQYF

J gene: TRBJ1-1
V gene: TRBV6-5
D gene: -
clone size: -
CDR3 DNA: TGTGCCAGCAGTCCCGGCAGGGGATTAGCTTTCTTT
CDR3 protein: CASSPGRGLAFF

J gene: TRBJ1-1
V gene: TRBV29-1
D gene: -
clone size: -
CDR3 DNA: TGCAGCGTTGCACGACAGGTTAAACCTGAAGCTTTCTTT
CDR3 protein: CSVARQVKPEAFF